This record looks at one TCR beta chain sequence and its context. The table came from immunoSEQ multiplex PCR; TCRdb's copy has only in-frame clones and leaves some out. The sample lists more than 80,000 clones, 90% occurring once. Germline values: CDR1 MDHEN, CDR2 SYDVKM. Trimming cost V 6 bases and J 2 bases, with 13 bases left between them. The CDR3 extends over 14 amino acids. The data stem from a study of blood T cell repertoires in COVID-19. The J gene is TRBJ1-2, the V gene TRBV28; D ambiguous. This receptor was taken from a man aged 18 to 35 with COVID-19, enrolled during active disease. Sequencing was carried out using peripheral blood. The CDR3 here is CASSLAGRNYGYTF. CDR3 nucleotide sequence: TGTGCCAGCAGCCTCGCGGGCAGAAACTATGGCTACACCTTC.